Following are 4 T cell receptor beta chains from one sample sequenced in a study of type 1 regulatory T cells. A single record per CDR3 protein comes from TCRdb applying MiXCR to the reads. There are fewer than 70,000 distinct CDR3 sequences in the sample; about 69% occur only once, and 7.6% lies in the top ten. These receptors have no identified antigens. Sequenced: cultured T cells, either the whole culture or a sorted T cell fraction (not recorded which). The subset here: Tr1-enriched cell product generated in vitro against host alloantigens. The source of these receptors is a human donor in good health.

The chain uses TRBV20-1 and TRBJ2-7; D is perhaps TRBD1 (7 bases). Trimming cost V 6 bases and J 5 bases, with 20 bases left between them. Germline assignment: CDR1 DFQATT and CDR2 SNEGSKA (reference sequence). The CDR3 loop spans 14 amino acids. CDR3 in DNA: TGCAGTGCCCCCACCAGGAGGGGGCCGGACGAGCAGTACTTC. It yields the protein CSAPTRRGPDEQYF.

This sequence joins TRBV13 and TRBJ2-2; TRBD2 might be the D (5 bases). This CDR3 has 17 amino acids. CDR1 is PRHDT, CDR2 FYEKMQ, per germline (reference sequence). Trimming removed 5 bases at V and 1 base at J, with 17 bases between. This CDR3 is CASSPFQADLNTGELFF. CDR3 DNA sequence: TGTGCCAGCAGCCCCTTTCAAGCGGACCTGAACACCGGGGAGCTGTTTTTT. The full variable domain, its missing parts supplied by reference TRBV13 and TRBJ2-2, is AAGVIQSPRHLIKEKRETATLKCYPIPRHDTVYWYQQGPGQDPQFLISFYEKMQSDKGSIPDRFSAQQFSDYHSELNMSSLELGDSALYFCASSPFQADLNTGELFFGEGSRLTVL.

V gene TRBV7-8 combines with J gene TRBJ2-1; D may correspond to TRBD1 or TRBD2 (5 bases each). Trimming removed 1 base from V and 4 bases from J, with 11 bases in between. From germline, CDR1 is SGHVS and CDR2 FQNEAQ. The CDR3 has 15 amino acids. As DNA, the CDR3 is TGTGCCAGCAGCTTAGTAGTTGGGACGTACAATGAGCAGTTCTTC. It translates to CASSLVVGTYNEQFF.

This clonotype was found a few times. The chain employs TRBV20-1 and TRBJ2-3; the D is unclear. The CDR3 covers 13 residues. Germline V gene sequence: CDR1 DFQATT, CDR2 SNEGSKA (reference sequence). V was trimmed by 0 bases and J by 0 bases, leaving 4 bases between them. The CDR3 DNA is TGCAGTGCTAGAGAAACTAGCACAGATACGCAGTATTTT. Translated: CSARETSTDTQYF.